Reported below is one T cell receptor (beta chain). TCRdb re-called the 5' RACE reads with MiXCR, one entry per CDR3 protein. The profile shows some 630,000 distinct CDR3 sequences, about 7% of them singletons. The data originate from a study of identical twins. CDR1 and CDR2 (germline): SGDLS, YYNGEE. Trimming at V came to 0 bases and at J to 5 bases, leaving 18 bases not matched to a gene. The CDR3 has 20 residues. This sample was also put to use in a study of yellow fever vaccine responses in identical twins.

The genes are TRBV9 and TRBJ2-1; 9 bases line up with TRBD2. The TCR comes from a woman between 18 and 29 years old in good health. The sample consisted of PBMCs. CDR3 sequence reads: CASSVDRDWYLAGLDNEQFF. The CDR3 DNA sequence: TGTGCCAGCAGCGTAGACCGGGACTGGTACCTAGCGGGACTAGACAATGAGCAGTTCTTC.